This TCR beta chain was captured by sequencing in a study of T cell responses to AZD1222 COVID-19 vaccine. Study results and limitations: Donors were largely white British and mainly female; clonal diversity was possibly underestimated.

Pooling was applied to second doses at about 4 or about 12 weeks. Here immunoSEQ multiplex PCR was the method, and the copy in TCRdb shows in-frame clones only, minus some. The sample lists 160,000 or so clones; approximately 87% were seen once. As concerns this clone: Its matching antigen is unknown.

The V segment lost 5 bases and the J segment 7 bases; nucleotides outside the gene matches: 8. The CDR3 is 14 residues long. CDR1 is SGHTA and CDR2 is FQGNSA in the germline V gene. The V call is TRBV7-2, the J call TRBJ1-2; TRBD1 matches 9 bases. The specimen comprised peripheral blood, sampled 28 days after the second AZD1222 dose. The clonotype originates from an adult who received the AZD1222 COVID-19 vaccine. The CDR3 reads CASSPRQGVGGYTF. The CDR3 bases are TGTGCCAGCAGCCCGAGACAGGGGGTGGGTGGCTACACCTTC. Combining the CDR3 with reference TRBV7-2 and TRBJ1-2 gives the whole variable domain GAGVSQSPSNKVTEKGKDVELRCDPISGHTALYWYRQSLGQGLEFLIYFQGNSAPDKSGLPSDRFSAERTGGSVSTLTIQRTQQEDSAVYLCASSPRQGVGGYTFGSGTRLTVV.